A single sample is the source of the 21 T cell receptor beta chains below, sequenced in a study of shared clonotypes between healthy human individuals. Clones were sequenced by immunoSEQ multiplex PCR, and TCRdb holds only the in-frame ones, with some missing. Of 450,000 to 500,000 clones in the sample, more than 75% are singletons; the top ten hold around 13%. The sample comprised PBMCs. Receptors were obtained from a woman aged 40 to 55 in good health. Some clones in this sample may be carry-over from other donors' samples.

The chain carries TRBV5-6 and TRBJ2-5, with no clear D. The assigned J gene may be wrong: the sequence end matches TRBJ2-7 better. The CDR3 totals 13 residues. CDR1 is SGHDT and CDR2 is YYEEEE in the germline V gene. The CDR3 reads CASSLNPEYEQYF. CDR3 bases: TGTGCCAGCAGCTTGAATCCAGAGTACGAGCAGTACTTC.

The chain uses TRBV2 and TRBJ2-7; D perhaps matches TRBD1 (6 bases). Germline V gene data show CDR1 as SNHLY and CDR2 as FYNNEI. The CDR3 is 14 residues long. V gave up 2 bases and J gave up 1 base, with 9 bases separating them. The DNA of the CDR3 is TGTGCCAGCAGTGAACAGGGGAGTTCCTACGAGCAGTACTTC. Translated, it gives CASSEQGSSYEQYF.

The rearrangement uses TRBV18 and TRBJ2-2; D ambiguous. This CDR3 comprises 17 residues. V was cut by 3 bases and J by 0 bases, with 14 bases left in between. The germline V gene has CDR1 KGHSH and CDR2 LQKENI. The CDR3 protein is CASSPSVAGSNTGELFF. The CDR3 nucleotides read TGTGCCAGCTCACCTTCTGTGGCCGGGTCGAACACCGGGGAGCTGTTTTTT.

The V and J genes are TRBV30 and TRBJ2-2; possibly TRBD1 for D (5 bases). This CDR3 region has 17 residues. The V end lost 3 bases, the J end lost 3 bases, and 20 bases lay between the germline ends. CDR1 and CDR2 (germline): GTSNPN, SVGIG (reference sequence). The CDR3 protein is CAWRRAGFDWDTGELFF. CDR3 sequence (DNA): TGTGCCTGGAGACGGGCAGGGTTCGACTGGGACACCGGGGAGCTGTTTTTT. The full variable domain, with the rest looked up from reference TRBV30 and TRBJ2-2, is SQTIHQWPATLVQPVGSPLSLECTVEGTSNPNLYWYRQAAGRGLQLLFYSVGIGQISSEVPQNLSASRPQDRQFILSSKKLLLSDSGFYLCAWRRAGFDWDTGELFFGEGSRLTVL.

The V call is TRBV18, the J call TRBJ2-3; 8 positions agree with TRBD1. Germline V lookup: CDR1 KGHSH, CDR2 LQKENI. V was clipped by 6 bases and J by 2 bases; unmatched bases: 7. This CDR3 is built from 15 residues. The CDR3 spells CASSQEGQATDTQYF. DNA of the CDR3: TGTGCCAGCTCTCAGGAGGGACAGGCCACAGATACGCAGTATTTT. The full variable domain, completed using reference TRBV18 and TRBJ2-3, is NAGVMQNPRHLVRRRGQEARLRCSPMKGHSHVYWYRQLPEEGLKFMVYLQKENIIDESGMPKERFSAEFPKEGPSILRIQQVVRGDSAAYFCASSQEGQATDTQYFGPGTRLTVL.

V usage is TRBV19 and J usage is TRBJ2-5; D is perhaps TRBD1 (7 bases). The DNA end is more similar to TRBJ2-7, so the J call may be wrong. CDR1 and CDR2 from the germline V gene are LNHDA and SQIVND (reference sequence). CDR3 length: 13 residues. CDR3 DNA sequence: TGTGCCAGTAGTATTCGGCAGGGGGGCGAGCAGTACTTC. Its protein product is CASSIRQGGEQYF.

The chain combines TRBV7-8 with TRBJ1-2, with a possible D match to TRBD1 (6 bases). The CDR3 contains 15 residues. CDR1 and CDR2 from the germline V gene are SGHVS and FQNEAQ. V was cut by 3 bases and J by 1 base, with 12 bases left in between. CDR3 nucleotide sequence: TGTGCCAGCAGCTTGGCCGCGGACAGTAACTATGGCTACACCTTC. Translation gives CASSLAADSNYGYTF.

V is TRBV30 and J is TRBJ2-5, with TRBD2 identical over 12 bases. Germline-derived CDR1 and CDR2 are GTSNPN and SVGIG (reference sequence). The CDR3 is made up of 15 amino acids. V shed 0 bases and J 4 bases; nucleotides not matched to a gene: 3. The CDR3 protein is CAWSVRLAGVETQYF. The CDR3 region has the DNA TGTGCCTGGAGTGTTCGACTAGCGGGAGTAGAGACCCAGTACTTC.

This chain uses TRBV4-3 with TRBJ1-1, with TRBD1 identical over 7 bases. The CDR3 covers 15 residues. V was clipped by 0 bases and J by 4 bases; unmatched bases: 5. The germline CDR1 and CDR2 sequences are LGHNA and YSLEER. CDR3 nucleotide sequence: TGCGCCAGCAGCCAAGATTGGCAGGGGGGCACTGAAGCTTTCTTT. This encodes CASSQDWQGGTEAFF.

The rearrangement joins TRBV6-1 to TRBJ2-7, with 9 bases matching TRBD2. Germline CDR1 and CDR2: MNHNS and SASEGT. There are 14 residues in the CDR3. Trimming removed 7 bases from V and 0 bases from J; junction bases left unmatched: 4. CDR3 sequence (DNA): TGTGCCAGCATCACTAGCGGGTCCTCCTACGAGCAGTACTTC. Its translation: CASITSGSSYEQYF.

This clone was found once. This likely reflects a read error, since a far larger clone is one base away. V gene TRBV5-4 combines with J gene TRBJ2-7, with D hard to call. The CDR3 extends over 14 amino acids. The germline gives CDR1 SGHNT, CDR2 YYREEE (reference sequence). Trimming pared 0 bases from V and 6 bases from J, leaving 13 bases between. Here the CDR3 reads CASSLEQWKGEQYF. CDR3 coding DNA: TGTGCCAGCAGCTTGGAGCAATGGAAGGGCGAGCAGTACTTC.

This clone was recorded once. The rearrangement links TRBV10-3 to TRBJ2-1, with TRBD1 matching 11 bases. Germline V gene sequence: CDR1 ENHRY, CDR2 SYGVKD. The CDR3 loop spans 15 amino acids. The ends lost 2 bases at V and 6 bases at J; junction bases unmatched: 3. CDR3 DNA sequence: TGTGCCATCAGTGAGCGGACAGGGGGCTTCAATGAGCAGTTCTTC. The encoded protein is CAISERTGGFNEQFF.

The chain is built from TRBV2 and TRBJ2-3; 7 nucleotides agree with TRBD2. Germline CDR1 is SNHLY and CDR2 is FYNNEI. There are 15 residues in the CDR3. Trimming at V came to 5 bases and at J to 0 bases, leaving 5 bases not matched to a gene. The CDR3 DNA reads TGTGCCAGCAGTTTGGGGGGACTAAGCACAGATACGCAGTATTTT. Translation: CASSLGGLSTDTQYF.

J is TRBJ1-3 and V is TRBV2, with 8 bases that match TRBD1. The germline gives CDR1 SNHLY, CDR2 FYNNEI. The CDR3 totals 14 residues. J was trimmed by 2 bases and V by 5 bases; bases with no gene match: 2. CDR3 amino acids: CASSQDRAGNTIYF. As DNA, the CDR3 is TGTGCCAGCAGTCAGGACAGGGCTGGAAACACCATATATTTT.

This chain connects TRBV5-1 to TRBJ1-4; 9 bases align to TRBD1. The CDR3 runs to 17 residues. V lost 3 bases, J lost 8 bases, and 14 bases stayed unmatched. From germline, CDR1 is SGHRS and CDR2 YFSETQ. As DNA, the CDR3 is TGCGCCAGCAGCTCGTTCCAATCACAGGGGGCTAGCGAAAAACTGTTTTTT. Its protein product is CASSSFQSQGASEKLFF.

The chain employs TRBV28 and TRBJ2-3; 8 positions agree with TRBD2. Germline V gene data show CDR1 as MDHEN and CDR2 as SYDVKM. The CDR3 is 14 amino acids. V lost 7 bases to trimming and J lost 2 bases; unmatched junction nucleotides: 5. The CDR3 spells CASTGGADTDTQYF. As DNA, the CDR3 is TGTGCCAGCACCGGGGGGGCAGACACAGATACGCAGTATTTT.

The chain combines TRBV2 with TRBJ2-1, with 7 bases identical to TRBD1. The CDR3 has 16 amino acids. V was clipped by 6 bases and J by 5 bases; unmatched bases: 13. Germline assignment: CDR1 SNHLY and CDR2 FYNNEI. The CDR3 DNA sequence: TGTGCCAGCAGCCCCCTGGGGGACAGTAGTAACAATGAGCAGTTCTTC. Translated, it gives CASSPLGDSSNNEQFF.

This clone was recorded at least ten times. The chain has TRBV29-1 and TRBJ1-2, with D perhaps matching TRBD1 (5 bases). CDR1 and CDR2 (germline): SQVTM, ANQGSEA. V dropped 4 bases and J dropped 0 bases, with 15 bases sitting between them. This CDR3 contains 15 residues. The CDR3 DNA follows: TGCAGCGTTGCTGGGGCGGGCACAGCTAACTATGGCTACACCTTC. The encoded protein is CSVAGAGTANYGYTF.

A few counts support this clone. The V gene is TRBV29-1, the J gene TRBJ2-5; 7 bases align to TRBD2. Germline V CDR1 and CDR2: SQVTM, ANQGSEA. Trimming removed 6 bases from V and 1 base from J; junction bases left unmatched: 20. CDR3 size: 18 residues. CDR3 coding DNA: TGCAGCGTCCCAAAGGGGCTAGCGGAGACTACCCTCCAAGAGACCCAGTACTTC. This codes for CSVPKGLAETTLQETQYF.

CDR3 protein: CASSYSRTGAPYEQYF. The CDR3 coding sequence is TGTGCCAGCAGTTACTCACGGACAGGGGCTCCCTACGAGCAGTACTTC. The chain links TRBV6-5 to TRBJ2-7; 9 bases are a match to TRBD1. CDR3 length: 16 amino acids. Germline values: CDR1 MNHEY, CDR2 SVGAGI. V lost 0 bases, J lost 2 bases, and 5 bases stayed unmatched.

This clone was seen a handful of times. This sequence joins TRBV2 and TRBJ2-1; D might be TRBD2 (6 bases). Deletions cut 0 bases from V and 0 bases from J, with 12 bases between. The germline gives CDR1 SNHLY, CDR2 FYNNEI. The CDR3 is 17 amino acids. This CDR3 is CASSEARRESSYNEQFF. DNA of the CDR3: TGTGCCAGCAGTGAAGCCCGACGGGAGAGCTCCTACAATGAGCAGTTCTTC.